The 30 T cell receptor beta chains below all came from one sample that was sequenced in a study of chemoradiotherapy in HPV16-positive cancers. The data were produced by immunoSEQ multiplex PCR, yet TCRdb's version contains in-frame clones alone and is incomplete. The sample yields 1,500 to 2,000 clones, approximately 90% seen once. The specimen was tumor tissue, collected from a patient who underwent chemoradiotherapy. The origin of the receptors is a human donor with HPV-associated anogenital cancer.

The CDR3 DNA reads as TGTGCCAGCAGCCCCGGGGGCACTGAAGCTTTCTTT. It encodes CASSPGGTEAFF. The rearrangement links TRBV14 to TRBJ1-1; TRBD1 might be the D (5 bases). The CDR3 runs 12 residues. V was shortened by 4 bases and J by 4 bases, with 7 bases between the two germline ends. Germline-derived CDR1 and CDR2 are SGHDN and FVKESK.

The V and J genes are TRBV19 and TRBJ1-6, with TRBD1 as a possible D gene (6 bases). Trimming removed 5 bases from V and 15 bases from J, with 11 bases in between. This CDR3 has 11 residues. The germline CDR1 and CDR2 sequences are LNHDA and SQIVND (reference sequence). CDR3 nucleotides: TGTGCCAGTAGTGGGGGGCGTCACCTCCACTTT. Amino acid sequence: CASSGGRHLHF.

The rearrangement uses TRBV7-9 and TRBJ1-1, with 7 nucleotides matching TRBD1. Looked up from germline, CDR1 is SEHNR and CDR2 is FQNEAQ (reference sequence). The CDR3 loop spans 14 amino acids. J gave up 2 bases and V 2 bases, and 2 bases lay outside the gene matches. The CDR3 reads CASSLQGGNTEAFF. In DNA, the CDR3 is TGTGCCAGCAGCTTACAGGGGGGAAACACTGAAGCTTTCTTT.

The V call is TRBV7-2, the J call TRBJ1-2; TRBD1 is a possible D gene (5 bases). The CDR3 is 11 amino acids. In germline, CDR1 is SGHTA, CDR2 FQGNSA. The V end lost 5 bases, the J end lost 8 bases, and 9 bases lay between the germline ends. The CDR3 protein is CASSRGNGYTF. The CDR3 DNA follows: TGTGCCAGCAGCCGGGGGAACGGCTACACCTTC.

V gene TRBV9 combines with J gene TRBJ1-4, with D tentatively TRBD1 (6 bases). The CDR3 runs to 15 residues. Per the germline V gene, CDR1 is SGDLS and CDR2 is YYNGEE. With 4 bases removed from V and 8 bases from J, the gap between germline ends came to 18 bases. CDR3 nucleotides: TGTGCCAGCAGCCCACAGGACAGCGGTGGAGAAAAACTGTTTTTT. The encoded protein is CASSPQDSGGEKLFF.

V usage is TRBV6-1 and J usage is TRBJ2-3; D tentatively fits TRBD1 or TRBD2 (5 bases each). The CDR3 contains 15 residues. V lost 6 bases and J 4 bases, leaving 17 bases between the germline ends. Germline-derived CDR1 and CDR2 are MNHNS and SASEGT. CDR3 DNA: TGTGCCAGCAGCCAATGGGGGATTCTTTCAGATACGCAGTATTTT. Translation: CASSQWGILSDTQYF.

The V and J genes are TRBV9 and TRBJ2-7, with D uncertain. CDR3 length: 13 amino acids. Germline V gene lookup returns CDR1 SGDLS and CDR2 YYNGEE. V lost 2 bases and J lost 3, with 9 bases in between. The CDR3 loop is CASSVGGNYEQYF. In nucleotides, the CDR3 is TGTGCCAGCAGCGTGGGCGGCAACTACGAGCAGTACTTC.

The rearrangement links TRBV7-9 to TRBJ1-1; TRBD1 aligns across 8 bases. With V trimmed by 5 bases and J by 4 bases, 6 bases remained unmatched. The CDR3 covers 14 residues. Germline loops: CDR1 SEHNR, CDR2 FQNEAQ (reference sequence). The CDR3 sequence: CASSPGQGGTEAFF. The CDR3 DNA is TGTGCCAGCAGCCCCGGACAGGGAGGCACTGAAGCTTTCTTT.

The chain is built from TRBV5-1 and TRBJ1-1; 10 nucleotides align to TRBD1. Germline CDR1 reads SGHRS; CDR2 reads YFSETQ. The junction had 24 bases not matched to a gene; V was cut back by 1 base and J by 6 bases. This CDR3 region has 21 residues. CDR3 sequence reads: CASSLLGQGEWGPKGEAEAFF. DNA of the CDR3: TGCGCCAGCAGCTTGTTAGGACAGGGGGAGTGGGGTCCTAAGGGTGAGGCTGAAGCTTTCTTT.

This sequence joins TRBV5-5 and TRBJ1-1, with D perhaps matching TRBD1 (6 bases). The length of the CDR3 is 15 residues. V lost 1 base, J lost 0 bases, and 10 bases lay in between. From germline, CDR1 is SGHKS and CDR2 YYEKEE (reference sequence). CDR3 sequence (DNA): TGTGCCAGCAGCTTGTGGGACACACTGAACACTGAAGCTTTCTTT. This encodes CASSLWDTLNTEAFF.

The CDR3 bases are TGTGCCAGCAGTCTTGGGACAGGGGCTACAGGGGAAGCTTTCTTT. Residues: CASSLGTGATGEAFF. The genes are TRBV28 and TRBJ1-1; 10 nucleotides match TRBD1. Losses at the gene ends were 5 bases for V and 8 bases for J; bases not matched to a gene: 11. Germline loops: CDR1 MDHEN, CDR2 SYDVKM. The CDR3 totals 15 residues.

This chain joins TRBV5-5 and TRBJ2-7, with TRBD2 identical over 11 bases. The junction had 3 bases not matched to a gene; V was cut back by 4 bases and J by 0 bases. The CDR3 runs 15 residues. Germline values: CDR1 SGHKS, CDR2 YYEKEE (reference sequence). The DNA of the CDR3 is TGTGCCAGCAGCGCGACTAGCGGGGTCTCCTACGAGCAGTACTTC. Translating it yields CASSATSGVSYEQYF.

This chain joins TRBV7-8 and TRBJ1-6, with 7 bases lining up with TRBD1. V lost 1 base, J lost 10 bases, and 4 bases stayed unmatched. Germline-derived CDR1 and CDR2 are SGHVS and FQNEAQ. The CDR3 consists of 14 residues. The CDR3 DNA sequence: TGTGCCAGCAGCTTAGAAGGGGGCATCTCACCCCTCCACTTT. It specifies CASSLEGGISPLHF.

The chain carries TRBV19 and TRBJ1-5; D unclear. The V and J ends lost 0 bases and 3 bases respectively, with 6 bases between them. Germline V gene lookup returns CDR1 LNHDA and CDR2 SQIVND (reference sequence). The CDR3 runs 14 residues. The CDR3 coding sequence is TGTGCCAGTAGTATAGAGTGGAACAATCAGCCCCAGCATTTT. It yields the protein CASSIEWNNQPQHF.

This clone has more than one count but fewer than ten. The chain combines TRBV27 with TRBJ1-2, with 7 bases matching TRBD1. The CDR3 has 16 residues. In germline, CDR1 is MNHEY, CDR2 SMNVEV (reference sequence). J lost 5 bases, V lost 5 bases, and 14 bases had no gene match. The CDR3 loop reads CASSLSGGQNGYGYTF. The CDR3 region has the DNA TGTGCCAGCAGTCTGAGTGGGGGACAGAATGGATATGGCTACACCTTC.

This chain links TRBV28 with TRBJ2-3, with 9 positions matching TRBD2. The CDR3 spans 16 residues. Trimming took 5 bases from V and 1 from J; bases not matched to a gene: 7. The germline gives CDR1 MDHEN, CDR2 SYDVKM. The CDR3 loop is CASSLLSSGGTDTQYF. In DNA, the CDR3 is TGTGCCAGCAGTCTCCTTTCTAGCGGGGGCACAGATACGCAGTATTTT.

The V gene is TRBV5-1, the J gene TRBJ2-1; D may be TRBD1 (5 bases). The CDR3 runs to 14 residues. Trimming shortened V by 4 bases and J by 6 bases, and 14 bases separated the two germline ends. Germline V CDR1 and CDR2: SGHRS, YFSETQ. DNA for the CDR3: TGCGCCAGCAGCGCCCAACTTGGGGCCAATGAGCAGTTCTTC. Translation gives CASSAQLGANEQFF.

This chain connects TRBV4-3 to TRBJ2-2; D possibly corresponds to TRBD2 (5 bases). V lost 1 base, J lost 8 bases, and 8 bases lay in between. The CDR3 runs to 13 residues. Germline assignment: CDR1 LGHNA and CDR2 YSLEER. The CDR3 sequence is CASSQVSGGELFF. The DNA for the CDR3 is TGCGCCAGCAGCCAAGTATCGGGGGGGGAGCTGTTTTTT.

The chain uses TRBV6-1 and TRBJ1-5; the D gene is possibly TRBD1 (6 bases). V lost 8 bases and J lost 0, with 14 bases in between. Germline CDR1 and CDR2: MNHNS and SASEGT. This CDR3 is built from 15 residues. The CDR3 loop is CASGRGPYSNQPQHF. The CDR3 DNA reads TGTGCCAGCGGGCGGGGGCCTTATAGCAATCAGCCCCAGCATTTT.

The chain couples TRBV19 to TRBJ1-1; a weak D match, TRBD1 (5 bases). Germline V gene lookup returns CDR1 LNHDA and CDR2 SQIVND (reference sequence). CDR3 size: 14 residues. Trimming took off 11 bases at V and 1 base at J, with 17 bases between the two ends. The DNA for the CDR3 is TGTGCCGGTAAATCGTACAGGTCGAACACTGAAGCTTTCTTT. It codes for CAGKSYRSNTEAFF. Looking up the rest from reference TRBV19 and TRBJ1-1 gives the full variable domain: DGGITQSPKYLFRKEGQNVTLSCEQNLNHDAMYWYRQDPGQGLRLIYYSQIVNDFQKGDIAEGYSVSREKKESFPLTVTSAQKNPTAFYLCAGKSYRSNTEAFFGQGTRLTVV.

The genes are TRBV4-3 and TRBJ1-2; unclear D gene. The V gene lost 4 bases and the J gene lost 6 bases, with 15 bases spanning the gap. Looked up from germline, CDR1 is LGHNA and CDR2 is YSLEER. The CDR3 is 14 amino acids. CDR3 in DNA: TGCGCCAGCAGCCTCGGGGAGCCTCTACATGGCTACACCTTC. This codes for CASSLGEPLHGYTF.

The rearrangement uses TRBV19 and TRBJ1-4; 10 bases are shared with TRBD1. V dropped 6 bases and J dropped 5; count of bases not matched to a gene: 6. Germline CDR1 reads LNHDA; CDR2 reads SQIVND (reference sequence). The CDR3 consists of 15 residues. The CDR3 region is CASSPGTGENEKLFF. DNA for the CDR3: TGTGCCAGTAGCCCCGGGACAGGGGAGAATGAAAAACTGTTTTTT.

For the CDR3, the DNA is TGTGCCAGTAGTCTGGGACAGGGTGTAGAGACCCAGTACTTC. This sequence encodes CASSLGQGVETQYF. V usage is TRBV19 and J usage is TRBJ2-5; 9 positions match TRBD1. The CDR3 is 14 amino acids. V was pared by 5 bases and J by 4 bases, with 5 bases of the junction left unmatched. Germline V gives CDR1 LNHDA, CDR2 SQIVND (reference sequence).

V usage is TRBV6-4 and J usage is TRBJ2-2; D is undetermined. Trimming stripped 4 bases from V and 6 bases from J, with 9 bases between. CDR3 length: 13 residues. Germline CDR1 MRHNA, CDR2 SNTAGT. CDR3 in amino acids: CASSVKEAGELFF. CDR3 in DNA: TGTGCCAGCAGTGTTAAAGAGGCCGGGGAGCTGTTTTTT.

The rearrangement joins TRBV20-1 to TRBJ2-5; the D is unclear. The germline gives CDR1 DFQATT, CDR2 SNEGSKA (reference sequence). With 5 bases removed from V and 5 bases from J, the gap between germline ends came to 9 bases. The CDR3 extends over 11 amino acids. Here the CDR3 reads CSAANWETQYF. CDR3 sequence (DNA): TGCAGTGCTGCTAACTGGGAGACCCAGTACTTC.

The V and J genes are TRBV6-4 and TRBJ2-3; TRBD2 aligns across 12 bases. V shed 6 bases and J 2 bases; nucleotides not matched to a gene: 3. There are 15 residues in the CDR3. Germline values: CDR1 MRHNA, CDR2 SNTAGT. The CDR3: CASRGLAGTTDTQYF. The CDR3, as DNA: TGTGCCAGCAGAGGACTAGCGGGGACCACAGATACGCAGTATTTT.

V usage is TRBV5-1 and J usage is TRBJ2-7, with a possible D match to TRBD1 (6 bases). CDR1 and CDR2 from the germline V gene are SGHRS and YFSETQ. CDR3 length: 13 amino acids. Trimming removed 4 bases from V and 3 bases from J, with 11 bases in between. CDR3 nucleotides: TGCGCCAGCAGCACTCAACAGGGCTACGAGCAGTACTTC. This sequence encodes CASSTQQGYEQYF.

V and J are TRBV7-9 and TRBJ2-7, with D possibly called TRBD1 or TRBD2 (5 bases each). Trimming left V 5 bases short and J 6 bases short, with 11 bases between. From germline, CDR1 is SEHNR and CDR2 FQNEAQ (reference sequence). The CDR3 spans 12 residues. CDR3 residues: CASSPGPGEQYF. The CDR3 DNA reads TGTGCCAGCAGCCCGGGACCAGGCGAGCAGTACTTC.

The V call is TRBV5-1, the J call TRBJ1-3; D gene ambiguous. The V end lost 0 bases, the J end lost 0 bases, and 7 bases lay between the germline ends. The CDR3 sequence is 15 residues long. Germline values: CDR1 SGHRS, CDR2 YFSETQ. CDR3 loop: CASSLAVGSGNTIYF. The CDR3 region has the DNA TGCGCCAGCAGCTTGGCGGTAGGCTCTGGAAACACCATATATTTT.

V gene TRBV7-2 combines with J gene TRBJ1-1; weak D call: TRBD1 (6 bases). The V gene's germline CDR1 is SGHTA and CDR2 FQGNSA. Between the trimmed V and J ends, which lost 2 bases and 2 bases, there was a span of 12 bases. The CDR3 runs to 15 residues. This CDR3 is CASSLRGRGNTEAFF. In DNA form, the CDR3 reads TGTGCCAGCAGCTTACGGGGGCGAGGAAACACTGAAGCTTTCTTT.